Listed below are T cell receptor beta chains from one sample, sequenced in a study of T cell changes during pregnancy in multiple sclerosis. The repertoire was sequenced with immunoSEQ multiplex PCR; TCRdb's copy has only in-frame clones and lacks some. Found here are roughly 100,000 clones, around 94% of them singletons; the top ten hold roughly 0.93%. This material consisted of peripheral blood, taken after pregnancy. All receptors come from a female donor with multiple sclerosis, enrolled in a pregnancy study. Both conserved end residues are part of each CDR3. D genes are given only for firm matches. For some rows the clone size is stated as once, few or many, or as a class when expanded; others skip it.

>TRBV5-1|-|-|TRBJ2-2
CASSPQGSGELFF
TGCGCCAGCAGCCCTCAGGGATCCGGGGAGCTGTTTTTT
>TRBV13|TRBD2|-|TRBJ2-7
CASSSKTSRWNEQYF
TGTGCCAGCAGCTCAAAGACTAGCAGATGGAACGAGCAGTACTTC
>TRBV7-9|-|-|TRBJ1-3
CASSQGVYENTIYF
TGTGCCAGCAGCCAAGGGGTTTATGAAAACACCATATATTTT
>TRBV11-2|-|-|TRBJ1-1
CASSFLQGFGEAFF
TGTGCCAGCAGCTTCCTACAGGGATTTGGTGAAGCTTTCTTT
>TRBV5-1|TRBD2|-|TRBJ2-7
CASSHLAGAGGEQYF
TGCGCCAGCAGCCACCTAGCGGGGGCAGGGGGAGAGCAGTACTTC
>TRBV9|TRBD2|-|TRBJ2-3
CASSLLAESTDTQYF
TGTGCCAGCAGTCTACTAGCGGAAAGCACAGATACGCAGTATTTT
>TRBV7-2|-|once|TRBJ2-7
CASSLPETGNIGEQYF
TGTGCCAGCAGCTTACCCGAGACAGGTAATATTGGCGAGCAGTACTTC
>TRBV12-5|-|-|TRBJ1-5
CASGDPSDQPQHF
TGTGCTAGTGGAGATCCCAGCGATCAGCCCCAGCATTTT
>TRBV2|-|-|TRBJ2-7
CASSGIPQTSEDYEQYF
TGTGCCAGCAGTGGAATTCCCCAAACGTCAGAGGACTACGAGCAGTACTTC
>TRBV27|-|-|TRBJ1-5
CASSFTWAGSNQPQHF
TGTGCCAGCAGTTTCACATGGGCAGGGAGCAATCAGCCCCAGCATTTT
>TRBV10-3|-|-|TRBJ2-2
CAIRGAIETGELFF
TGTGCCATCAGGGGGGCGATCGAAACCGGGGAGCTGTTTTTT
>TRBV5-1|-|-|TRBJ1-1
CASSSIVNTEAFF
TGCGCCAGCAGCTCTATCGTTAACACTGAAGCTTTCTTT
>TRBV10-1|-|-|TRBJ1-3
CASSEGTKVGNTIYF
TGCGCCAGCAGTGAGGGGACTAAGGTTGGAAACACCATATATTTT
>TRBV30|-|few|TRBJ1-5
CAYKKPQHF
TGTGCCTACAAAAAGCCCCAGCATTTT
>TRBV5-1|TRBD2|-|TRBJ2-7
CASSLGTSGYEQYF
TGCGCCAGCAGCTTGGGGACTAGTGGCTACGAGCAGTACTTC
>TRBV7-9|-|-|TRBJ1-2
CASSPQAGLSYGYTF
TGTGCCAGCAGCCCCCAAGCGGGGTTAAGCTATGGCTACACCTTC
>TRBV9|-|-|TRBJ1-5
CASSPGSNQPQHF
TGTGCCAGCAGCCCGGGAAGCAATCAGCCCCAGCATTTT
>TRBV19|TRBD2|-|TRBJ2-7
CASSPLGTSGSYEQYF
TGTGCCAGTAGTCCCCTGGGGACTAGCGGCTCCTACGAGCAGTACTTC
>TRBV5-5|-|-|TRBJ1-3
CASSSGGSGNTIYF
TGTGCCAGCAGCTCGGGGGGCTCTGGAAACACCATATATTTT
>TRBV18|TRBD1|-|TRBJ1-5
CASSHRGRNPPQPQHF
TGTGCCAGCTCACACAGGGGCCGCAACCCCCCTCAGCCCCAGCATTTT
>TRBV7-2|TRBD1|-|TRBJ2-1
CASSPGTGLGREQFF
TGTGCCAGCAGCCCAGGGACAGGGTTAGGACGTGAGCAGTTCTTC
>TRBV9|TRBD1|-|TRBJ1-1
CASSGRGLIF
TGTGCCAGCAGCGGAAGGGGGCTCATATTT
>TRBV30|TRBD2|-|TRBJ2-3
CAWSEWSSGSSTDTQYF
TGTGCCTGGAGTGAATGGTCTAGCGGGAGTAGCACAGATACGCAGTATTTT
>TRBV27|-|-|TRBJ1-2
CASRPWEGVRGYTF
TGTGCCAGCAGACCCTGGGAAGGGGTTCGTGGCTACACCTTC
>TRBV18|TRBD2|-|TRBJ2-7
CASSPPGGRQYF
TGTGCCAGCTCACCACCGGGGGGGAGGCAGTACTTC
>TRBV2|-|-|TRBJ2-3
CASSDKRVTTDTQYF
TGTGCCAGCAGTGATAAGCGGGTTACCACAGATACGCAGTATTTT
>TRBV18|-|-|TRBJ1-3
CASSDWTVSGNTIYF
TGTGCCAGCTCGGACTGGACAGTCTCTGGAAACACCATATATTTT
>TRBV5-1|-|once|TRBJ2-2
CASSLAGNTGELFF
TGCGCCAGCAGCTTGGCAGGCAACACCGGGGAGCTGTTTTTT
>TRBV5-8|TRBD1|-|TRBJ2-1
CASSLAGGPGNEQFF
TGTGCCAGCAGCTTGGCAGGGGGCCCGGGGAATGAGCAGTTCTTC